Included here is one T cell receptor (beta chain) sequence, with context. Its antigen is still unknown. These data are taken from a study of OX40 agonist ivuxolimab in advanced cancers. Findings of the study overall: Some nonresponders additionally presented with little normalized T-cell clonal expansion. Among T cells, CD8+ cells averaged more expanded clones than CD4+ cells.

The CDR3 runs to 15 residues. Germline CDR1 SGHRS, CDR2 YFSETQ. Trimming left V 0 bases short and J 6 bases short, with 13 bases between. TCRdb's copy holds only in-frame clones and misses some; the assay was immunoSEQ multiplex PCR. The repertoire consists of approximately 59,000 clones, with roughly 88% occurring once and the leading ten covering approximately 3.8%. The clonotype was recovered from an adult with an advanced solid tumor such as melanoma, head and neck, liver or kidney cancer. The chain couples TRBV5-1 to TRBJ2-1; perhaps TRBD1 as D (6 bases). Specimen: CD4+ or CD8+ T cells sorted from blood, collected in a trial of the OX40 agonist ivuxolimab. CDR3 residues: CASSLGQAEANEQFF. CDR3 sequence (DNA): TGCGCCAGCAGCTTGGGACAGGCTGAGGCCAATGAGCAGTTCTTC.